This T cell receptor beta chain originates from a study of cytomegalovirus exposure and HLA in healthy donors. Study findings and constraints: A later analysis, which compared TCR beta chains of equal frequency, found the HLA-associated ones more clonally expanded. The study had only CMV serostatus as immune exposure information. Many donors shared some public TCRs, even though most TCR sequences were rare.

Worth noting for this clone: No antigen is known for it.

Germline loops: CDR1 SNHLY, CDR2 FYNNEI. This CDR3 contains 14 residues. PCR primers comprised 60 Vbeta and 13 Jbeta primers. How the authors handled the data: Among the unique TCR beta chains that a later analysis counted, about 85 million in all, around 11 million were shared. Repertoires were generated with immunoSEQ multiplex PCR, while TCRdb's copy carries only in-frame clones and drops some. That table is the source of V, J and clone size, and D and trimming were worked out from the DNA. There are nearly 95,000 clones in the sample; approximately 57% occur only once, and roughly 6.7% lies in the top ten.

This clonotype originated in a woman in her thirties in good health and CMV-seronegative. The rearrangement uses TRBV2 and TRBJ2-5, with TRBD1 as a possible D gene (5 bases). The J call may be faulty, since TRBJ2-7 better matches the DNA end. The source material was PBMCs. The chain's CDR3 is CASREQTVSYEQYF. The CDR3 DNA sequence: TGTGCCAGCAGGGAACAGACAGTCTCCTACGAGCAGTACTTC.